This T cell receptor (beta chain) appears in the sequencing data of a study of a mutant IDH1 vaccine in newly diagnosed glioma. On the study more broadly: Vaccination started 4-6 weeks after radiotherapy alone, or with temozolomide cycles.

TCRdb keeps only in-frame clones here, not all; method: immunoSEQ multiplex PCR. The sample holds around 40,000 clones, 75% to 90% seen once. As to time point: week 5, during vaccination. One vaccine dose held 300 ug of mutant IDH1 20-mer peptide and came with topical imiquimod. The V gene lost 4 bases and the J gene lost 5 bases, with 9 bases spanning the gap. Per the germline V gene, CDR1 is SQVTM and CDR2 is ANQGSEA. This CDR3 comprises 12 residues. In its sample, this clone is medium-sized. Its target is unknown. The input for sequencing was PBMCs, taken from a glioma patient whose treatment included an IDH1 peptide vaccine. V usage is TRBV29-1 and J usage is TRBJ1-5; D gene unclear. This TCR was recovered from a man aged 40-55 years with glioma. CDR3 amino acids: CSVADLHQPQHF. In nucleotides, the CDR3 is TGCAGCGTTGCGGACCTCCATCAGCCCCAGCATTTT.